Sequencing of this T cell receptor beta chain was carried out in a study of shared clonotypes between healthy human individuals. Overall study: Used for every donor were three CD4 naive, three CD4 memory, two CD8 naive and one CD8 memory plate.

The sample holds one count of this clone. A CD45RA-negative memory subset and a CD45RA+ naive subset were separated from the CD4+ cells. The protocol was immunoSEQ multiplex PCR, while the TCRdb copy is restricted to in-frame clones and leaves out a portion. In the table there are roughly 2,300,000 clones, just under 95% of which are singletons. V shed 4 bases, J shed 2 bases, and the junction held 8 bases outside the gene matches. The germline V gene has CDR1 SGHRS and CDR2 YFSETQ. This CDR3 is built from 16 residues. J is TRBJ2-2 and V is TRBV5-1; 7 bases are a match to TRBD1. The receptor's source is a man aged 18 to 30 in good health. Some clones in this sample may be carry-over from other donors' samples. The sample comprised naive CD4+ T cells from PBMCs. Subset described: CD45RA+ positively selected. The CDR3 loop reads CASSPGQSYNTGELFF. The CDR3 region has the DNA TGCGCCAGCAGCCCGGGACAGTCCTACAACACCGGGGAGCTGTTTTTT.